The clone carrying this T cell receptor beta chain was seen more than once but under ten times. Its target is not known. As to time point: newly diagnosed GD, antithyroid drugs for less than 3 months. PBMCs provided the RNA from which the TCR library was made. The germline V gene has CDR1 SQVTM and CDR2 ANQGSEA. The V gene end was trimmed by 7 bases and the J gene end by 2 bases; junction bases not matched to a gene: 8. The CDR3 runs 14 residues. These data come from a study of regulatory T cells in long-lasting Graves disease. General observations from the study: Persistent Graves' patients possessed reduced TCR diversity relative to recently diagnosed ones.

Through Arm-PCR of CDR3 regions and iRepertoire HTBI primers, TCR beta libraries were built. Via MiXCR, TCRdb re-called the multiplex PCR reads, giving one row per CDR3 protein. Among 350,000 to 550,000 distinct CDR3 sequences listed, 15% were seen once. This sample also appeared in a second study, on T cells in Graves' hyperthyroidism and ophthalmopathy. That paper notes: Graves' hyperthyroidism showing no ophthalmopathy progression within 18 months was considered stable.

The chain has TRBV29-1 and TRBJ1-2, with TRBD1 matching over 9 bases. The source was peripheral blood mononuclear cells (PBMCs), collected at new diagnosis, from a patient treated with antithyroid drugs. The receptor was isolated from a woman aged 25 to 45 with Graves disease. CDR3 sequence: CSATGGMMNYGYTF. CDR3 nucleotides: TGCAGCGCTACAGGGGGCATGATGAACTATGGCTACACCTTC.